This TCR beta chain was recorded in a study of CD4 and CD8 cells across lung adenocarcinoma regions. This CDR3 is 15 amino acids long. The V gene's germline CDR1 is WNHNN and CDR2 SYGVQD (reference sequence). Germline trimming cut 4 bases from V and 9 bases from J; bases unmatched to any gene: 10. Localized lung adenocarcinoma, a non-small cell lung cancer, affected the donors. From the PCR reads, TCRdb called clonotypes with MiXCR, one entry per CDR3 protein. The sample records 9,500 to 11,000 distinct CDR3 sequences, about 55% being singletons. Sequencing was done on a sample of CD4+ T cells from the center of a lung tumor. This clonotype was obtained from a male donor with lung adenocarcinoma. The CD4 and CD8 labels of this study may be unreliable. The J gene is TRBJ2-1, the V gene TRBV10-1, with 9 bases matching TRBD2. The DNA of the CDR3 is TGCGCCAGCAGTGGGGGGGGCGGGAGGGCGGGTGAGCAGTTCTTC. Translated, it gives CASSGGGGRAGEQFF.